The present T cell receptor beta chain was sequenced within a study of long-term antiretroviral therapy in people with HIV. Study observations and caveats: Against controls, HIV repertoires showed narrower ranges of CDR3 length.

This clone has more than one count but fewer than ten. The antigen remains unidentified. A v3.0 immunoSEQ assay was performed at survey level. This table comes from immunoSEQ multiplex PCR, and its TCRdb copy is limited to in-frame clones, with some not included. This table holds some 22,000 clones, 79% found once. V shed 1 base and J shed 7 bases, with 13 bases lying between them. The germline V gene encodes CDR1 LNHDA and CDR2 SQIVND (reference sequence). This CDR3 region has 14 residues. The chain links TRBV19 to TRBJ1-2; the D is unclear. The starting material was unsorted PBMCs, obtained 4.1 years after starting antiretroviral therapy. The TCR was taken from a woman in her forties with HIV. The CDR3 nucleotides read TGTGCCAGTAGTATAGGGGGAGCCGGTTCTGGCTACACCTTC. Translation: CASSIGGAGSGYTF.